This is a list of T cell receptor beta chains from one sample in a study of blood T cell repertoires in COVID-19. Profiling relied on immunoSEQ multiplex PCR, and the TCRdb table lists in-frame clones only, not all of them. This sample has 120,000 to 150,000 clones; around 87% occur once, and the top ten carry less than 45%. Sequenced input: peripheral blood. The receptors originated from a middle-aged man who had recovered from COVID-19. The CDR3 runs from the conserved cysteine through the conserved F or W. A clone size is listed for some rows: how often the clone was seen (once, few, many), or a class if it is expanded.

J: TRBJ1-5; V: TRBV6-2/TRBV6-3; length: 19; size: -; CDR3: CASSYSMRTGEHSNQPQHF
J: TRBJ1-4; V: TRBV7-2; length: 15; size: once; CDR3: CASSPRGGTNEKLFF
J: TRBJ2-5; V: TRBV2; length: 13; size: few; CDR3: CASRDGSQETQYF
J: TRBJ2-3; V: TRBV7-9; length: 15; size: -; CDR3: CASSIQGRGTDTQYF
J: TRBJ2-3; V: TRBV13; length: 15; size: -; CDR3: CASSLAGERTDTQYF
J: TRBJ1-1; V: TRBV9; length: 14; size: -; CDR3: CASSAGTPNTEAFF
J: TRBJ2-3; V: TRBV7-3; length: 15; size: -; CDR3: CASSLTSGETDTQYF
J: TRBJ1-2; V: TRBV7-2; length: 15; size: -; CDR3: CASSEDRQGLGGYTF
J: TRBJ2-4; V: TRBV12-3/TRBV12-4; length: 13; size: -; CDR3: CASSLGPGDIQYF
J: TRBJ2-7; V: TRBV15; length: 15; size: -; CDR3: CATSELAGGSYEQYF
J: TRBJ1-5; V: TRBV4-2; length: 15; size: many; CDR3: CASSQEDTSQQPQHF
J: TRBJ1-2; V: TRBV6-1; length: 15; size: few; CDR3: CASSEGQARYYGYTF
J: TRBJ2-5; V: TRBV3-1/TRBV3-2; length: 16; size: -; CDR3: CASSQGRTGHQETQYF
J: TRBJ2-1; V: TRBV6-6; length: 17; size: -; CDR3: CASSPNPAGQGLNEQFF
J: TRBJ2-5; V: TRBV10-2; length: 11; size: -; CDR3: CASSERGTQYF
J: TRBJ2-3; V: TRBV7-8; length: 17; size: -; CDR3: CASSLARRGLSTDTQYF
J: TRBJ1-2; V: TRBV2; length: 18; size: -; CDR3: CASSDRDRGSPSNYGYTF
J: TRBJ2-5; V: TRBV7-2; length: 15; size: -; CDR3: CASSLEGYSQETQYF
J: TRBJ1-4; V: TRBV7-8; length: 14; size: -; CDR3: CASSYRDTGGKLFF
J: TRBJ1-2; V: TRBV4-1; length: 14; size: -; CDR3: CASRVMGAIDGYTF
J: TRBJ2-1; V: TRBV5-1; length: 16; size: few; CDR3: CASSPQTSGAYNEQFF
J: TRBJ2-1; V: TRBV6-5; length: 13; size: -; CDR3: CASSTRDRDEQFF
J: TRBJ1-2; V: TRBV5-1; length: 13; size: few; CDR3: CASSPGTGEGYTF
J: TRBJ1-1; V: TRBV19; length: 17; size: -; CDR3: CASSIGGGRFMNTEAFF
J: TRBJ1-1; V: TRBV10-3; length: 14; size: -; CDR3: CAINGGQGYTEAFF
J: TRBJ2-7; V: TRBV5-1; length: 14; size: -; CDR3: CASSQLDRAYEQYF
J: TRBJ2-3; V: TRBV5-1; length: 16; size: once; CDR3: CASSLNRRGNTDTQYF
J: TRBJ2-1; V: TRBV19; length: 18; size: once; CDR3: CASRPVGTGGVLRNEQFF
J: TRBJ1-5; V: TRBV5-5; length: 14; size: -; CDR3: CASSFYLSNQPQHF
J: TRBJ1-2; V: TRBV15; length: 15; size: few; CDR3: CATSRTPDSVFGYTF
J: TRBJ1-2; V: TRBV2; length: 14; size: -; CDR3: CASSRQLANYGYTF